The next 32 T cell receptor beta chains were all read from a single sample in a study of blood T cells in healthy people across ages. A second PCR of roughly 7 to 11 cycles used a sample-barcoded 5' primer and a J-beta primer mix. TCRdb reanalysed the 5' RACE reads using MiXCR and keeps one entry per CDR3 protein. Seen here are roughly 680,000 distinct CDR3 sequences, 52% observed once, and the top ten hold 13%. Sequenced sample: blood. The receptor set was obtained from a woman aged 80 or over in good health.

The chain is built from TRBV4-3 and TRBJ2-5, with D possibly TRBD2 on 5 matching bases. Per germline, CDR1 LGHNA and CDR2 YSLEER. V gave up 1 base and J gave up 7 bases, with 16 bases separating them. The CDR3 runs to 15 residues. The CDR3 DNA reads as TGCGCCAGCAGCCAAGTCGGTCGGACCGAGGGGACCCAGTACTTC. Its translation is CASSQVGRTEGTQYF.

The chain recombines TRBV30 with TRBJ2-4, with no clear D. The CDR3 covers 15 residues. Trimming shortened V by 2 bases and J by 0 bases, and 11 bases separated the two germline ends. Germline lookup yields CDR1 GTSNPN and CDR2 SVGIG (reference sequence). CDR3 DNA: TGTGCCTGGAGTTATTCGGTGCTAGCCAAAAACATTCAGTACTTC. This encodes CAWSYSVLAKNIQYF.

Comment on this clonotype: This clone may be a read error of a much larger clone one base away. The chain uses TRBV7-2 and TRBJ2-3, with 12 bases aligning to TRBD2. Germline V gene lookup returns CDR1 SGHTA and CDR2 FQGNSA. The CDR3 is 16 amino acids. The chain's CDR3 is CAGSWGLAGHRDTQYF. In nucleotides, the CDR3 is TGTGCCGGCAGCTGGGGACTAGCGGGCCACCGAGATACGCAGTATTTT.

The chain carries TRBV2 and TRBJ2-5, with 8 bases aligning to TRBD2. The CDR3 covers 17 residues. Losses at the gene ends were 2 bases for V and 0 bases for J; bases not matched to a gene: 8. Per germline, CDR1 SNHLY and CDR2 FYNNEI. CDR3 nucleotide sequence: TGTGCCAGCAGTGAACGGCGGAACGGGGGGGACCAAGAGACCCAGTACTTC. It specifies CASSERRNGGDQETQYF.

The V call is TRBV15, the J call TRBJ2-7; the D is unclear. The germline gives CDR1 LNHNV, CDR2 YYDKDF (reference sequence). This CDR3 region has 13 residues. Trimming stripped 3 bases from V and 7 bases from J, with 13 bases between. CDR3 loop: CATSRDGYNEQYF. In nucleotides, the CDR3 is TGTGCCACCAGCAGGGACGGTTACAATGAGCAGTACTTC.

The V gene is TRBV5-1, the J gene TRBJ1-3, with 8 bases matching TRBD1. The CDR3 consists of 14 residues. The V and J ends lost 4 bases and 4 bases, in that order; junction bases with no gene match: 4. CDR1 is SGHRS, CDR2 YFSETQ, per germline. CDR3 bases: TGCGCCAGCAGCCAGGGGACAGGAGGAAACACCATATATTTT. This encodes CASSQGTGGNTIYF.

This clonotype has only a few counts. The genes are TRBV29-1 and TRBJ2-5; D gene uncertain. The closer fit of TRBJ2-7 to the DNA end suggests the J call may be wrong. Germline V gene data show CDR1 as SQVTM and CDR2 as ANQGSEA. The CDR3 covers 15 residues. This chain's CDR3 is CSVRFSASPAYEQYF. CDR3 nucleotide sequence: TGCAGCGTTAGATTTTCAGCGAGCCCCGCCTACGAGCAGTACTTC.

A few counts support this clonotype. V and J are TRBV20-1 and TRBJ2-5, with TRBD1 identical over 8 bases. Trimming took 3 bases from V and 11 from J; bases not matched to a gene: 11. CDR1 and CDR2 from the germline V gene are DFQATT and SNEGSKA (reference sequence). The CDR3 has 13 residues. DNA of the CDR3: TGCAGTGCTAGGGGACAGGCAGGGAATGAGCAGTACTTC. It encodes CSARGQAGNEQYF.

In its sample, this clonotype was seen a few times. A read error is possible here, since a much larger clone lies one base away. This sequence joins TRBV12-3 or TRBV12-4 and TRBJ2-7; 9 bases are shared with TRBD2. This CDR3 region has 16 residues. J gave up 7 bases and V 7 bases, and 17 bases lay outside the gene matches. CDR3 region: CASNTLYLAGNNEQYF. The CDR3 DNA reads TGTGCCAGCAACACACTATACCTAGCGGGAAACAATGAGCAGTACTTC.

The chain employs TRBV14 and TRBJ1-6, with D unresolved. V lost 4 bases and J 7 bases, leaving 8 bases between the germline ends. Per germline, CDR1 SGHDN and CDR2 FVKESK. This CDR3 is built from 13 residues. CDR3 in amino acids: CASSRVQNSPLHF. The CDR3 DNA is TGTGCCAGCAGCCGTGTACAAAATTCACCCCTCCACTTT.

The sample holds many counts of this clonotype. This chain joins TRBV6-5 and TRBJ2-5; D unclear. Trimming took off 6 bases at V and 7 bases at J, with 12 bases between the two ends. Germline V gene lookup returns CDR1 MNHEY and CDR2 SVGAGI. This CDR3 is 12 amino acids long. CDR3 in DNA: TGTGCCAGCAGCCCTCTAGGCGCGACCCAGTACTTC. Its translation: CASSPLGATQYF.

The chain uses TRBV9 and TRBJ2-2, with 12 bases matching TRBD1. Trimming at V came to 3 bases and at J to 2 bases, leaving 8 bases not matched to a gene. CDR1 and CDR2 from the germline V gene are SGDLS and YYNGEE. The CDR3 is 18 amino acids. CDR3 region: CASSARPGQGANTGELFF. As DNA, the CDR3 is TGTGCCAGCAGCGCCCGTCCGGGACAGGGGGCCAACACCGGGGAGCTGTTTTTT.

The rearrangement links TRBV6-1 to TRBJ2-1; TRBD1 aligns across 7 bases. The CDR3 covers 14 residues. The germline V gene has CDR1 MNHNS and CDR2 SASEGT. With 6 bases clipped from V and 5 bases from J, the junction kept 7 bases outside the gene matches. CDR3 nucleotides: TGTGCCAGCAGGGTCCAGGACAGGAACAATGAGCAGTTCTTC. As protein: CASRVQDRNNEQFF.

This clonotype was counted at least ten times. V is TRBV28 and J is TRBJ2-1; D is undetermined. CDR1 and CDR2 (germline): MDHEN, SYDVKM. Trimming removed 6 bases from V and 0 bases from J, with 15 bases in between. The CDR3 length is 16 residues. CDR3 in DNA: TGTGCCAGCAGGCCCCCGTTGAAGAGCTCCTACAATGAGCAGTTCTTC. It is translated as CASRPPLKSSYNEQFF.

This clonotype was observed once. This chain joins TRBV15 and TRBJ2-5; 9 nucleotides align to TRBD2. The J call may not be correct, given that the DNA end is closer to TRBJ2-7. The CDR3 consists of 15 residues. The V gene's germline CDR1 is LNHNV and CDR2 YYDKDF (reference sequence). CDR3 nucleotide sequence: TGTGCCACCAGCAGAGCGACCAGCGGGAGGTACGAGCAGTACTTC. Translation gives CATSRATSGRYEQYF.

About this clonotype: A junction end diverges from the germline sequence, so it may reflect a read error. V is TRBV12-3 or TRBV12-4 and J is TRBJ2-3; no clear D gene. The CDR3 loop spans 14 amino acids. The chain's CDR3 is CASRVRVGTDTQYF. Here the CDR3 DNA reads TGTGCCAGCAGAGTGAGAGTGGGCACGGATACGCAGTATTTT.

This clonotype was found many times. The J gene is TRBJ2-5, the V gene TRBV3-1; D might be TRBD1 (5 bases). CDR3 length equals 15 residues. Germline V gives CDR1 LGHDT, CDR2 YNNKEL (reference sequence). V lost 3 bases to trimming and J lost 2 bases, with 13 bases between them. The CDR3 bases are TGTGCCAGCAGCCATCGAGGACAAGAACAAGAGACCCAGTACTTC. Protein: CASSHRGQEQETQYF.

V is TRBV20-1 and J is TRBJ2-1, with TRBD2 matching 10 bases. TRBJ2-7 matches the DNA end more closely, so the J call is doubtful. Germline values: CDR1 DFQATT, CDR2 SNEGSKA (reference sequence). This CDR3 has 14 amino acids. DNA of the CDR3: TGCAGTGCCGTAGCGGGAGGAGCCTACAATGAGCAGTACTTC. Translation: CSAVAGGAYNEQYF.

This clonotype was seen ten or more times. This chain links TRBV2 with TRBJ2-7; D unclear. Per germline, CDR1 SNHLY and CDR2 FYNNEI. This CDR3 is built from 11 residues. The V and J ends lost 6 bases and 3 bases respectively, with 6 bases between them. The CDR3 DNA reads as TGTGCCAGCAGGGGTTTCTACGAGCAGTACTTC. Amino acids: CASRGFYEQYF.

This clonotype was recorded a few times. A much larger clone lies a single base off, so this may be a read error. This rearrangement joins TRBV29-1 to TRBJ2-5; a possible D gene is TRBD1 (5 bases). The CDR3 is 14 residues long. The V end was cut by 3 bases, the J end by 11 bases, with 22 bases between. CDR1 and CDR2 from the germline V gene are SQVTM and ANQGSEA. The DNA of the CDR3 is TGCAGCGTTGATGAGACAGTATTTAACAATGAGCAGTACTTC. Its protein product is CSVDETVFNNEQYF. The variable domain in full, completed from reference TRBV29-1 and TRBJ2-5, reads SAVISQKPSRDICQRGTSLTIQCQVDSQVTMMFWYRQQPGQSLTLIATANQGSEATYESGFVIDKFPISRPNLTFSTLTVSNMSPEDSSIYLCSVDETVFNNEQYFGPGTRLLVL.

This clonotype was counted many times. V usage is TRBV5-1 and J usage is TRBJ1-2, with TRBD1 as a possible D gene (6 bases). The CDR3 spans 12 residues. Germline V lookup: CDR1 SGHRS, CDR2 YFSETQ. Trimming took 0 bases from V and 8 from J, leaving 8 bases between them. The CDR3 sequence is CASSLDTGGYTF. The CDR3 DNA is TGCGCCAGCAGCTTGGACACAGGGGGCTACACCTTC.

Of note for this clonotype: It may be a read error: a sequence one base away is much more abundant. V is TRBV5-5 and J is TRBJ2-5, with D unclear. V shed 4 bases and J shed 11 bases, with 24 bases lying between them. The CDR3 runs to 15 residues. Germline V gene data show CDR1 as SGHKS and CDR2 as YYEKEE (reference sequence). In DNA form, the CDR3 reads TGTGCCAGCAGCCTAGATGACGGCCCATACAATGAGCAGTACTTC. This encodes CASSLDDGPYNEQYF.

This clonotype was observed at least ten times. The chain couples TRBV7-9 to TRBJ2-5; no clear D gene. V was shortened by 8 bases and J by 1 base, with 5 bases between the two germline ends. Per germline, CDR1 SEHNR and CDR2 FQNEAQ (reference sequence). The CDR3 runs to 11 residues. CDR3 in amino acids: CASQLQETQYF. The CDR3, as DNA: TGTGCCAGCCAGCTCCAAGAGACCCAGTACTTC.

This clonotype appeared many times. The DNA of the CDR3 is TGTGCCAGCAGCCCTGACCCCGGGGCAGGGATGACAGATACGCAGTATTTT. Translating it yields CASSPDPGAGMTDTQYF. The chain employs TRBV9 and TRBJ2-3, with D tentatively TRBD1 or TRBD2 (5 bases each). The CDR3 is made up of 17 amino acids. Trimming took off 4 bases at V and 3 bases at J, with 21 bases between the two ends. CDR1 is SGDLS and CDR2 is YYNGEE in the germline V gene.

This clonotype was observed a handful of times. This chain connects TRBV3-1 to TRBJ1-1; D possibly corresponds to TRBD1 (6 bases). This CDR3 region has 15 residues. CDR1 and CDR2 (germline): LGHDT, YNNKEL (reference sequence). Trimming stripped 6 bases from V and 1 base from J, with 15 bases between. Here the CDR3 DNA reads TGTGCCAGCAGTGACTTCGGGACACCGAACACTGAAGCTTTCTTT. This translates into CASSDFGTPNTEAFF.

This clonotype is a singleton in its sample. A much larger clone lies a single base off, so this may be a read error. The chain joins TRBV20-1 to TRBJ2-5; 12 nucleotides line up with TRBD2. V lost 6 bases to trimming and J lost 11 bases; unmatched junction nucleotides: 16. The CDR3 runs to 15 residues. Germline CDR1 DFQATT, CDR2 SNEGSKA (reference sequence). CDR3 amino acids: CSATLLAGGFNEQYF. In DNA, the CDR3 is TGCAGTGCAACCCTACTAGCGGGAGGATTTAATGAGCAGTACTTC.

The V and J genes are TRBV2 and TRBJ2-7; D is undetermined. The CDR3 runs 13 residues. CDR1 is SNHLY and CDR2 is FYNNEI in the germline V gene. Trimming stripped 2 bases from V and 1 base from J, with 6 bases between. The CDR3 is CASSERTSYEQYF. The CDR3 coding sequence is TGTGCCAGCAGTGAACGGACGTCCTACGAGCAGTACTTC.

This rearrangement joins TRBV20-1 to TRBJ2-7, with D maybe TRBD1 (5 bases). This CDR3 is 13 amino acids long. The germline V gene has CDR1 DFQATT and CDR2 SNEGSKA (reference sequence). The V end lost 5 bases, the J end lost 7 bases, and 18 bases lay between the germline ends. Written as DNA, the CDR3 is TGCAGTGCTCCCCAGGACATACGCAATGAGCAGTACTTC. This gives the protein CSAPQDIRNEQYF.

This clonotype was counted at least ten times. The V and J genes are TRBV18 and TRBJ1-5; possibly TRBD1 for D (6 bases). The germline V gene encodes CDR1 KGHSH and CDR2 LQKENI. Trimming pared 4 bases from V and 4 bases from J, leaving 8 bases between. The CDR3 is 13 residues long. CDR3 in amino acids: CASSRGQNQPQHF. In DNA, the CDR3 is TGTGCCAGCTCACGCGGACAGAATCAGCCCCAGCATTTT.

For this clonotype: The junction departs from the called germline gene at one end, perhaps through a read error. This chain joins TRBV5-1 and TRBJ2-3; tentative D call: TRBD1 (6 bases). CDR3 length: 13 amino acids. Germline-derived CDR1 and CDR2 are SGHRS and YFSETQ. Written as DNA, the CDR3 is TGCGCCAGCAGTAGGGGGACCGCAGATGCGCAGTATTTT. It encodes CASSRGTADAQYF. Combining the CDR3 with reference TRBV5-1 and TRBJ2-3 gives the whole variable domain KAGVTQTPRYLIKTRGQQVTLSCSPISGHRSVSWYQQTPGQGLQFLFEYFSETQRNKGNFPGRFSGRQFSNSRSEMNVSTLELGDSALYLCASSRGTADAQYFGPGTRLTVL.

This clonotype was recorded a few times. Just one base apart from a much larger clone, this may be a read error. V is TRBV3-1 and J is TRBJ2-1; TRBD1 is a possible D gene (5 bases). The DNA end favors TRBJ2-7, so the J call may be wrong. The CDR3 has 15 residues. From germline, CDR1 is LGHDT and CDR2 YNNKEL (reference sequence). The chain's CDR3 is CASSPPRGLYNEQYF. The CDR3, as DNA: TGTGCCAGCAGCCCTCCTAGGGGCCTCTACAATGAGCAGTACTTC.

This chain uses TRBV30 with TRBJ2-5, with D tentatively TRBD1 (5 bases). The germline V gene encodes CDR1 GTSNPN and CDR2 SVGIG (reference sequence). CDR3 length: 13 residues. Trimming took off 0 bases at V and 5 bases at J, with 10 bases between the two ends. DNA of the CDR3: TGTGCCTGGAGTGTTGGGGCGCGGGAGACCCAGTACTTC. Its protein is CAWSVGARETQYF.